This TCR beta chain was profiled in a study of shared clonotypes between healthy human individuals. The wider study: A couple of female and three male donors aged 18 to 49 were enrolled.

V was pared by 1 base and J by 2 bases, with 9 bases between. In germline, CDR1 is SGHAT, CDR2 FQNNGV. CDR3 length equals 15 residues. Every immunoSEQ plate was one replicate of a subset's evenly spread DNA. Sequencing was performed with immunoSEQ multiplex PCR; in TCRdb, only in-frame clones are kept and a portion is missing. The table records a few million clones, roughly 93% of them present only once. The study's findings and limits: Roughly 5% of naive CD4 clonotypes were common to a few donors.

Remarks on this clone: What it binds is not known.

Donors had no recently reported acute infections or vaccinations and were HIV-negative. The receptor was isolated from a man aged 18-30 years in good health. Some clones in this sample may be carry-over from other donors' samples. The sequencing sample was made of naive CD4+ T cells from PBMCs. Noted subset: CD45RA+ positively selected. The rearrangement joins TRBV11-2 to TRBJ2-1, with a tentative D call TRBD2 (5 bases). CDR3 in amino acids: CASSLVAGTYNEQFF. The DNA of the CDR3 is TGTGCCAGCAGCTTAGTGGCGGGTACCTACAATGAGCAGTTCTTC.